This record concerns one T cell receptor beta chain sequence. This sample was taken from a study of blood T cell repertoires in COVID-19. Study background: The United States, Italy and Spain supplied acute and convalescent COVID-19 samples. From T cells, B-cell-depleted T cells, or PBMCs came the material, which was cDNA or gDNA.

As handled by the study authors: By means of reference gene primer amplification, nucleated cell counts were estimated. Produced via immunoSEQ multiplex PCR; TCRdb's table is partial and in-frame only. Clonal size and the V and J genes are those of that table, whereas D and trimming came from the DNA. The sample lists nearly 90,000 clones; 90% were seen once. The Seattle patients, enrolled during active infection, were followed longitudinally. J gave up 8 bases and V 5 bases, and 5 bases lay outside the gene matches. Germline lookup yields CDR1 SGHVS and CDR2 FQNEAQ. The CDR3 has 13 amino acids. The sequence came from a man younger than 30 with COVID-19, enrolled during active disease. Sequencing was done on a sample of peripheral blood. The V gene is TRBV7-8, the J gene TRBJ1-1; 10 bases line up with TRBD1. CDR3: CASSTRDRGEAFF. The CDR3 region has the DNA TGTGCCAGCAGCACCCGGGACAGGGGCGAAGCTTTCTTT.